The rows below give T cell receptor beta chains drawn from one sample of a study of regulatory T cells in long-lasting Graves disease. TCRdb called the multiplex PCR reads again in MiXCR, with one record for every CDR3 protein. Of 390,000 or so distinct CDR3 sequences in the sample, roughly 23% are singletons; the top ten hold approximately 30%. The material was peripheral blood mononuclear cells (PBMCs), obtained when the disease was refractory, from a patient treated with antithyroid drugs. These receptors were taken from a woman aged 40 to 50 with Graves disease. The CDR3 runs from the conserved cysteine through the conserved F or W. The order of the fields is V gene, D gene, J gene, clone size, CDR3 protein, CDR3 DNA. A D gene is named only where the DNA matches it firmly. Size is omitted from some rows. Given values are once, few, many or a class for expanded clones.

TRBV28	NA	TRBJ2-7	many	CASSPRGEQYF	TGTGCCAGCAGCCCGAGGGGCGAGCAGTACTTC
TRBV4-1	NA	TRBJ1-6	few	CASSQERRAGSPLHF	TGCGCCAGCAGCCAAGAGAGGAGGGCAGGCTCACCCCTCCACTTT
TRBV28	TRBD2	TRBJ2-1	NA	CATLTSGSPHEQFF	TGTGCCACCCTGACTAGCGGGAGTCCTCATGAGCAGTTCTTC
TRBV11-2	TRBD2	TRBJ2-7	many	CASSLIRGGSSYEQYF	TGTGCCAGCAGCTTAATCCGGGGAGGGTCATCCTACGAGCAGTACTTC
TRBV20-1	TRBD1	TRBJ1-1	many	CSATGTGLFTEAFF	TGCAGTGCTACCGGGACAGGGTTGTTCACTGAAGCTTTCTTT
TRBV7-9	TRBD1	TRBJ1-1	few	CASSSGGLTEAFF	TGTGCCAGCAGCTCAGGGGGGCTCACTGAAGCTTTCTTT
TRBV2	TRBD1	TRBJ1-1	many	CASRPGTGVTEAFF	TGTGCCAGCAGACCCGGGACAGGGGTCACTGAAGCTTTCTTT
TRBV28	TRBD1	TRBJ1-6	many	CASTGQAYYSPLHF	TGTGCCAGCACTGGACAGGCTTACTATTCACCCCTCCACTTT
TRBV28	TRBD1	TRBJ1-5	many	CASTTHGRGKAQPQHF	TGTGCCAGCACCACCCACGGCAGGGGGAAGGCGCAGCCCCAGCATTTT
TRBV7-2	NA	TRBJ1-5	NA	CASSLGQFQPQHF	TGTGCCAGCAGCTTAGGACAGTTTCAGCCCCAGCATTTT
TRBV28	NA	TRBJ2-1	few	CASSIGYLHEQFF	TGTGCCAGCAGTATAGGCTACCTCCATGAGCAGTTCTTC
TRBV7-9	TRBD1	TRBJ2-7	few	CASTGQGGYEQYF	TGTGCCAGCACGGGACAGGGAGGGTACGAGCAGTACTTC
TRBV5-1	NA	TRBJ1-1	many	CASSLVPGYDTEAFF	TGCGCCAGCAGCTTGGTCCCGGGGTACGACACTGAAGCTTTCTTT
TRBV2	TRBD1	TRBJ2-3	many	CASTRDRRTDTQYF	TGTGCCAGCACAAGGGACAGACGCACAGATACGCAGTATTTT
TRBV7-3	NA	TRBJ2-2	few	CASSLIPTGELFF	TGTGCCAGCAGCTTGATCCCAACCGGGGAGCTGTTTTTT
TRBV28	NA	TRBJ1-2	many	CASSTDLSDGYTF	TGTGCCAGCAGCACGGACCTCTCCGATGGCTACACCTTC
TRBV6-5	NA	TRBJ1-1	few	CASSYSRGPETEAFF	TGTGCCAGCAGTTACTCCCGGGGGCCAGAAACTGAAGCTTTCTTT
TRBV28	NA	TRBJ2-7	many	CASSLWRNYEQYF	TGTGCCAGCAGTTTGTGGAGAAACTACGAGCAGTACTTC
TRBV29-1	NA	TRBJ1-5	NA	CSVQGRLDQPQHF	TGCAGCGTTCAGGGGAGGTTAGATCAGCCCCAGCATTTT
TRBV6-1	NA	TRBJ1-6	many	CASSDRVNNSPLHF	TGTGCCAGCAGTGACAGGGTGAACAATTCACCCCTCCACTTT
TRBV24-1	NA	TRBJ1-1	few	CATSDGTTEAFF	TGTGCCACCAGTGACGGGACCACTGAAGCTTTCTTT
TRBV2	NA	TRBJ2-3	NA	CASKRSGWGDTQYF	TGTGCCAGCAAACGAAGCGGTTGGGGAGATACGCAGTATTTT
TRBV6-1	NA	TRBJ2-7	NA	CASNKGGSFNEQYF	TGTGCCAGCAACAAAGGTGGGAGTTTCAACGAGCAGTACTTC
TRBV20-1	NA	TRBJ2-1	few	CSASGGRKRVVANEQFF	TGCAGTGCTAGCGGGGGTAGAAAGCGGGTTGTAGCCAATGAGCAGTTCTTC
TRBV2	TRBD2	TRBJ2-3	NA	CASSGRLADTDTQYF	TGTGCCAGCAGTGGGAGACTAGCGGACACAGATACGCAGTATTTT
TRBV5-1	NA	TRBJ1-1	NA	CASRQAQNTEAFF	TGCGCCAGCCGACAGGCACAGAACACTGAAGCTTTCTTT
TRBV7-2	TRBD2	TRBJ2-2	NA	CASSLEFPGLAGQTGELFF	TGTGCCAGCAGCTTAGAGTTTCCGGGACTAGCGGGTCAAACCGGGGAGCTGTTTTTT
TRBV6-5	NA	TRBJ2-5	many	CASSYSNAVSGKETQYF	TGTGCCAGCAGTTACTCTAATGCGGTCAGTGGAAAAGAGACCCAGTACTTC
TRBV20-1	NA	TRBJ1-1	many	CSMRQHTEAFF	TGCTCCATGAGGCAGCACACTGAAGCTTTCTTT
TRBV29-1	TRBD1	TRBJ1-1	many	CSVGTVQNTEAFF	TGCAGCGTAGGGACAGTTCAGAACACTGAAGCTTTCTTT
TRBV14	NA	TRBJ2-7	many	CASSPTHYEQYF	TGTGCCAGCAGCCCGACTCACTACGAGCAGTACTTC
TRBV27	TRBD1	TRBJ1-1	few	CASSRTRTGSTEAFF	TGTGCCAGCAGTCGAACCCGGACAGGTAGCACTGAAGCTTTCTTT
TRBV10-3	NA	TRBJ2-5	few	CAISEGGKETQYF	TGTGCCATCAGTGAAGGGGGGAAAGAGACCCAGTACTTC
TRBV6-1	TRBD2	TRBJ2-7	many	CASRGEGLAGLKSSYEQYF	TGTGCCAGCAGGGGAGAGGGACTAGCGGGGTTAAAGAGCTCCTACGAGCAGTACTTC
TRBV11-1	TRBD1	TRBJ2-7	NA	CASSRHGGTGGRSVYEQYF	TGTGCCAGCAGCCGTCATGGGGGGACAGGAGGAAGGTCAGTCTACGAGCAGTACTTC
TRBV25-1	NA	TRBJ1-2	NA	CASSDSGRVGGYGYIF	TGTGCCAGCAGTGATAGTGGTAGGGTGGGCGGCTATGGCTACATCTTC
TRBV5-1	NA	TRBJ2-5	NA	CASSSPSTQETQYF	TGCGCCAGCAGCTCCCCGAGTACCCAAGAGACCCAGTACTTC
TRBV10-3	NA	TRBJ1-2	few	CAISDFREGAYGYTF	TGTGCCATCAGTGATTTCCGAGAGGGAGCCTATGGCTACACCTTC
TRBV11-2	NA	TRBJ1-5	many	CASSHTRGNQPQHF	TGTGCCAGCAGCCATACACGGGGAAATCAGCCCCAGCATTTT
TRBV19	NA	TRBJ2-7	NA	CASSIRATSEQYF	TGTGCCAGTAGTATCCGGGCTACCTCCGAGCAGTACTTC